This TCR beta chain was profiled in a study of cytomegalovirus exposure and HLA in healthy donors. Only a few counts were recorded for this clone. The primer mix had 60 Vbeta and 13 Jbeta primers. Only in-frame clones appear in the TCRdb table, and some are missing; sequencing was by immunoSEQ multiplex PCR. The sample lists around 150,000 clones, around 79% occurring once. Specimen: PBMCs. The sequence derives from a male donor in good health and CMV-seronegative.

The CDR3 spells CASSQDLMEGAFF. The DNA of the CDR3 is TGCGCCAGCAGCCAAGATCTCATGGAGGGAGCTTTCTTT. The genes are TRBV4-3 and TRBJ1-1; unclear D gene. The CDR3 consists of 13 residues. Germline-derived CDR1 and CDR2 are LGHNA and YSLEER. Deletions cut 0 bases from V and 10 bases from J, with 12 bases between.